This T cell receptor (beta chain) was retrieved from a study of blood T cells in healthy people across ages. This clonotype appeared a single time. Per germline, CDR1 SGDLS and CDR2 YYNGEE. There are 15 residues in the CDR3. V lost 3 bases, J lost 5 bases, and 12 bases lay in between. Combining a sample-barcoded 5' primer with a J-beta primer mix, a second PCR ran for roughly 6 to 12 cycles. TCRdb reprocessed the 5' RACE reads via MiXCR and lists one record per CDR3 protein. Found here are 700,000 or so distinct CDR3 sequences, 40% to 50% of them singletons; the top ten hold 25% to 30%. The chain links TRBV9 to TRBJ1-6; no definite D call. This receptor was identified in a man at least 80 years old in good health. The sequencing sample was made of blood. This CDR3 reads CASSAGGNNNSPLHF. The CDR3 bases are TGTGCCAGCAGCGCCGGAGGTAACAATAATTCACCCCTCCACTTT.